This entry lists 23 T cell receptor beta chains sequenced from one sample in a study of blood T cell repertoires in COVID-19. Here immunoSEQ multiplex PCR was the method, and the copy in TCRdb shows in-frame clones only, minus some. Among some 120,000 clones listed, roughly 80% were seen once. Sequencing used PBMCs or T cells enriched from blood (not recorded which). The receptor source for this set is a man aged 25-40 years who had recovered from COVID-19.

The chain carries TRBV3-1 (or the pseudogene TRBV3-2) and TRBJ2-5, with 7 nucleotides matching TRBD1. V lost 7 bases and J lost 4; bases outside the gene matches: 9. Germline assignment: CDR1 LGHDT and CDR2 YNNKEL (reference sequence). CDR3 length: 14 residues. The CDR3 bases are TGTGCCAGCAAAAAGGGGGCGCGGGTAGAGACCCAGTACTTC. Translation: CASKKGARVETQYF.

This sequence joins TRBV18 and TRBJ1-1; D remains ambiguous. The CDR3 runs 12 residues. Germline lookup yields CDR1 KGHSH and CDR2 LQKENI. Trimming removed 4 bases at V and 6 bases at J, with 9 bases between. CDR3 bases: TGTGCCAGCTCACAACAGCAATCTGAAGCTTTCTTT. It specifies CASSQQQSEAFF.

The J gene is TRBJ2-7, the V gene TRBV19; D gene uncertain. This CDR3 comprises 13 residues. V lost 4 bases to trimming and J lost 0 bases, with 7 bases between them. Germline lookup yields CDR1 LNHDA and CDR2 SQIVND (reference sequence). The CDR3 coding sequence is TGTGCCAGTAGTACCGAGAGCTCCTACGAGCAGTACTTC. It codes for CASSTESSYEQYF.

The rearrangement uses TRBV2 and TRBJ2-1, with 7 bases aligning to TRBD2. V shed 6 bases, J shed 4 bases, and the junction held 12 bases outside the gene matches. This CDR3 has 16 residues. Germline CDR1 and CDR2: SNHLY and FYNNEI. CDR3 in amino acids: CASSSLGGGIYNEQFF. The CDR3 nucleotides read TGTGCCAGCAGCTCTTTGGGCGGGGGAATTTACAATGAGCAGTTCTTC.

This clone was recorded once. The rearrangement joins TRBV3-1 (or the pseudogene TRBV3-2) to TRBJ1-5, with D tentatively TRBD1 (5 bases). This CDR3 spans 15 amino acids. Germline loops: CDR1 LGHDT, CDR2 YNNKEL (reference sequence). V was cut by 3 bases and J by 0 bases, with 9 bases left in between. In DNA, the CDR3 is TGTGCCAGCAGCCATGGACACAATAGCAATCAGCCCCAGCATTTT. Encoded protein: CASSHGHNSNQPQHF.

This clone came up a few times. This chain joins TRBV25-1 and TRBJ1-2, with D maybe TRBD1 (6 bases). Germline loops: CDR1 MGHDK, CDR2 SYGVNS. V lost 6 bases and J 4 bases, leaving 12 bases between the germline ends. The CDR3 covers 13 residues. This CDR3 reads CASRWGRSYGYTF. The CDR3 nucleotides read TGTGCCAGCAGGTGGGGGCGGAGCTATGGCTACACCTTC.

This chain uses TRBV10-3 with TRBJ2-1, with D maybe TRBD2 (5 bases). Trimming pared 0 bases from V and 7 bases from J, leaving 10 bases between. The CDR3 is 14 amino acids. The V gene's germline CDR1 is ENHRY and CDR2 SYGVKD. CDR3 nucleotides: TGTGCCATCAGTGAGTCGGACTTTCCTAATGAGCAGTTCTTC. It is translated as CAISESDFPNEQFF.

The chain recombines TRBV5-1 with TRBJ1-1, with a weak D call TRBD1 (5 bases). Germline V lookup: CDR1 SGHRS, CDR2 YFSETQ. V lost 3 bases and J lost 3, with 15 bases in between. CDR3 size: 15 residues. The CDR3 loop reads CASSSEPGLHTEAFF. CDR3 nucleotides: TGCGCCAGCAGCTCGGAGCCAGGGCTGCACACTGAAGCTTTCTTT.

This clone has a handful of counts. V is TRBV12-3 or TRBV12-4 and J is TRBJ2-7; 7 bases match TRBD2. J lost 12 bases, V lost 6 bases, and 14 bases had no gene match. There are 13 residues in the CDR3. In nucleotides, the CDR3 is TGTGCCAGCAGCTCCCGACGACTAGCTCCGCTGTACTTC. It encodes CASSSRRLAPLYF.

The genes are TRBV13 and TRBJ2-7; 7 nucleotides align to TRBD1. The CDR3 has 12 residues. In germline, CDR1 is PRHDT, CDR2 FYEKMQ (reference sequence). Unmatched junction bases numbered 4, after V lost 5 bases and J lost 6 bases. The CDR3 loop reads CASSRQGPEQYF. The CDR3 DNA follows: TGTGCCAGCAGCCGACAGGGACCCGAGCAGTACTTC.

This sequence joins TRBV2 and TRBJ1-1; weak D call: TRBD1 (6 bases). The germline CDR1 and CDR2 sequences are SNHLY and FYNNEI. Trimming shortened V by 3 bases and J by 4 bases, and 12 bases separated the two germline ends. This CDR3 region has 14 residues. The CDR3 reads CASSDIRGGTEAFF. The CDR3 DNA reads as TGTGCCAGCAGTGATATCAGGGGCGGCACTGAAGCTTTCTTT.

The J gene is TRBJ2-7, the V gene TRBV6-5; a weak D match, TRBD2 (5 bases). CDR3 length: 15 amino acids. CDR1 is MNHEY, CDR2 SVGAGI, per germline. The germline V and J ends were trimmed by 2 bases and 1 base, with 12 bases remaining between them. The CDR3 coding sequence is TGTGCCAGCAGTTACCCGATGAGGGATTCCTACGAGCAGTACGTC. Its translation: CASSYPMRDSYEQYV.

This clone was counted between two and nine times. The chain joins TRBV4-1 to TRBJ2-7; 13 bases fit TRBD2. Germline loops: CDR1 MGHRA, CDR2 YSYEKL. V lost 5 bases to trimming and J lost 6 bases; unmatched junction nucleotides: 7. The CDR3 is 15 residues long. The CDR3 nucleotides read TGCGCCAGCAGCTCTCGGACTAGCGGGAGTAGCGAGCAGTACTTC. It translates to CASSSRTSGSSEQYF.

V and J are TRBV3-1 (or the pseudogene TRBV3-2) and TRBJ1-3, with 7 bases lining up with TRBD1. V lost 4 bases, J lost 0 bases, and 6 bases stayed unmatched. The CDR3 length is 16 residues. Germline values: CDR1 LGHDT, CDR2 YNNKEL (reference sequence). CDR3 sequence reads: CASSRTGGPSGNTIYF. In DNA, the CDR3 is TGTGCCAGCAGCCGGACAGGAGGCCCCTCTGGAAACACCATATATTTT.

There are a few counts of this clone. The J gene is TRBJ1-3, the V gene TRBV6-1; a weak D match, TRBD1 (5 bases). The CDR3 is 16 amino acids. V lost 0 bases, J lost 5 bases, and 14 bases lay in between. The germline CDR1 and CDR2 sequences are MNHNS and SASEGT. The CDR3 here is CASSEAGGDRRNTIYF. In nucleotides, the CDR3 is TGTGCCAGCAGTGAAGCGGGCGGTGACAGAAGAAACACCATATATTTT.

The chain carries TRBV13 and TRBJ1-1; 8 bases are a match to TRBD1. After removal of 4 bases from V and 8 bases from J, the junction contained 3 bases not matched to a gene. Germline loops: CDR1 PRHDT, CDR2 FYEKMQ (reference sequence). The CDR3 consists of 12 residues. The CDR3 region is CASSSTGGEAFF. CDR3 coding DNA: TGTGCCAGCAGCTCCACAGGGGGAGAAGCTTTCTTT.

The rearrangement uses TRBV19 and TRBJ1-4; perhaps TRBD1 as D (6 bases). Trimming removed 3 bases at V and 8 bases at J, with 19 bases between. The length of the CDR3 is 16 residues. Per the germline V gene, CDR1 is LNHDA and CDR2 is SQIVND (reference sequence). The CDR3 DNA is TGTGCCAGTAGTATGACCCTCGAACAGGGTTGGGAAAAACTGTTTTTT. It translates to CASSMTLEQGWEKLFF.

The chain couples TRBV7-2 to TRBJ2-1; D not certain. CDR3 length: 13 amino acids. V lost 3 bases, J lost 0 bases, and 3 bases lay in between. Germline V gene data show CDR1 as SGHTA and CDR2 as FQGNSA. The CDR3 bases are TGTGCCAGCAGCTTGAGCTCCTACAATGAGCAGTTCTTC. Protein product: CASSLSSYNEQFF.

Of note for this clone: Other DNA sequences in the same sample also yield this CDR3. V and J are TRBV27 and TRBJ1-6, with 8 bases fitting TRBD1. The germline CDR1 and CDR2 sequences are MNHEY and SMNVEV (reference sequence). With V trimmed by 5 bases and J by 5 bases, 5 bases remained unmatched. The CDR3 has 15 residues. The CDR3 region has the DNA TGTGCCAGCAGTCCTTCGACAGGGGATAATTCACCCCTCCACTTT. As protein: CASSPSTGDNSPLHF.

The CDR3 bases are TGCAGCGTTGAAGAGCGGCTTCATTTAGACAAAAACATTCAGTACTTC. It specifies CSVEERLHLDKNIQYF. This rearrangement joins TRBV29-1 to TRBJ2-4; D not certain. Between the trimmed V and J ends, which lost 0 bases and 3 bases, there was a span of 15 bases. This CDR3 has 16 amino acids. The V gene's germline CDR1 is SQVTM and CDR2 ANQGSEA.

The genes are TRBV6-6 and TRBJ1-1, with 9 bases lining up with TRBD1. The V gene's germline CDR1 is MNHNY and CDR2 SVGAGI (reference sequence). V lost 5 bases and J lost 8; bases outside the gene matches: 3. The CDR3 runs to 12 residues. The CDR3 nucleotides read TGTGCCAGCAGTACAGGGGGCCGGGAAGCTTTCTTT. Translation: CASSTGGREAFF.

This sequence joins TRBV11-2 and TRBJ2-7; D call uncertain. CDR1 and CDR2 from the germline V gene are SGHAT and FQNNGV. This CDR3 is 13 amino acids long. The V end was cut by 5 bases, the J end by 7 bases, with 15 bases between. The CDR3 DNA is TGTGCCAGCAGCCCACCAGGATTGTGGGAGCAGTACTTC. This translates into CASSPPGLWEQYF.

The chain has TRBV2 and TRBJ1-2; D possibly corresponds to TRBD1 (5 bases). Deletions cut 3 bases from V and 5 bases from J, with 16 bases between. In germline, CDR1 is SNHLY, CDR2 FYNNEI. The CDR3 length is 15 residues. The CDR3, as DNA: TGTGCCAGCAGTGAGGGGCAGGTAGAATGGTATGGCTACACCTTC. This codes for CASSEGQVEWYGYTF.